This T cell receptor (beta chain) was observed in a study of blood T cells in healthy people across ages (dated by TCRdb to about 2015). As for the study more broadly: In model experiments, template switching captured about one uniquely barcoded TCR beta cDNA molecule for every two T cells. The study analyzed two additional independent replicas of 1 million unique cDNA reads from the same blood draw for two donors, one aged 18 to 30 and one aged 80 or older. To track age-related changes in TCR beta repertoire diversity, the study relied on deep sequencing normalized with unique cDNA molecular identifiers. Four age groups were formed from the donors: young (average approximately 15 years), middle-aged (approximately 40), aged (approximately 60) and long-lived (82). To avoid experimental bias, donors of different ages were distributed randomly across sequencing lanes.

The approximately 39 donors, aged roughly 6 to 95 years, were systemically healthy Caucasian individuals from Russia. Each donor gave approximately 10 milliliters of peripheral blood, collected into EDTA-treated Vacutainer tubes. Ficoll-Paque density-gradient centrifugation was used to isolate PBMCs, with at least 7 million obtained per sample. Trizol reagent was used to extract total RNA from PBMCs, with at least 6 micrograms per sample. For every donor, an aliquot of PBMCs went through flow cytometry to measure the percentages of naive CD45RAhigh/CD27high T cells. Remarks on this clonotype: Its antigen specificity is not known. Base qualities are not provided; no much larger clone lies one nucleotide away.

The full study reports these points: The long-lived group showed more naive CD4+ T cells, fewer expanded clones and increased TCR diversity than the aged group, suggesting age selection. A strong correlation was found between observed TCR beta diversity and the percentage of naive T cells measured by flow cytometry. Estimates of total diversity based on one million sequenced T cells were regarded as lower bounds and as underestimates. Because profiling used bulk unsorted PBMCs, naive and antigen-experienced compartments could not be compared conclusively. Observed TCR beta diversity per million T cells fell roughly linearly with age, and a significant reduction was already apparent by age roughly 40. Because the CMV infection status of the donors was unknown, age-related changes in expanded clonotypes may potentially have been confounded.

Library construction relied on 5' RACE. The reads were generated on an Illumina HiSeq 2500. A second PCR of about 7 to 12 cycles was run with a J-beta primer mix and a sample-barcoded 5' primer. Each TCR beta cDNA molecule received a unique molecular identifier from a template-switch 5' adaptor carrying 12 random nucleotides. Each sample yielded at least 2.5 million CDR3-containing paired-end reads. First-strand cDNA was synthesized from all RNA with the Mint cDNA synthesis kit, primed by a TRBC-specific oligonucleotide. Following uracil-DNA glycosylase treatment, all cDNA underwent a first 18-cycle PCR with the universal primers M1SS and BC2_uni_R. As for how the authors treated the data: For normalization, 1 million high-quality reads, each with a distinct molecular identifier, were randomly selected from each sample. Instead of being binned into consensus sequences, reads with shared molecular identifiers were discarded. CDR3 identification, clonotype clustering and error correction used MiTCR with a Q25 quality threshold and the strictest error-elimination algorithm. A nonparametric unseen species model with Euler transformation was used to estimate lower-bound total TCR beta diversity. The public reads were reanalyzed by TCRdb: fastp trimming at Q25, MiXCR alignment, in-frame beta chains only. Entries that share a CDR3 protein sequence are merged under the most common genes and DNA. The V and J calls here are based on TCRdb, not the publication. The sample table lists hundreds of thousands of distinct CDR3 sequences, roughly 60% of them with a count of one. 25% to 30% of the sample comes from the top ten.

CDR1 is given as LNHNV and CDR2 as YYDKDF, both from the germline V gene (reference sequence). The CDR3, from cysteine to phenylalanine, totals 15 residues. Just CDR3 DNA is preserved here, 45 bases in frame from base 1. Here V drops 4 bases and J drops 2 bases, and the junction holds 4 bases not matched to any gene. The sample taken for sequencing was blood. The rearranged chain carries TRBV15 and TRBJ2-7; 11 bases in the middle match TRBD2. This clonotype originated in a man aged 25 to 40 in good health. The CDR3 protein sequence reads: CATSISSGGTYEQYF. Read as DNA, the sequence is TGTGCCACCAGCATATCTAGCGGGGGGACCTACGAGCAGTACTTC.